At least ten counts were recorded for the clone carrying this T cell receptor (beta chain). The entry originates in a study of regulatory T cells in long-lasting Graves disease. According to the study, TCR beta libraries were built with iRepertoire HTBI primers and CDR3-region Arm-PCR. TCRdb redid the calling of the multiplex PCR reads with MiXCR, one entry per CDR3 protein. The data show 200,000 to 250,000 distinct CDR3 sequences, around 20% seen once. This CDR3 has 15 amino acids. The ends were cut back, 5 bases at V and 2 bases at J, with 15 bases in the middle. Germline V CDR1 and CDR2: SGHAT, FQNNGV. The time point is: newly diagnosed GD, antithyroid drugs for less than 3 months. PBMC-extracted RNA yielded the TCR library. A further study also used this sample, focusing on T cells in Graves' hyperthyroidism and ophthalmopathy.

The sequence was collected from a woman in her 30s with Graves disease. V gene TRBV11-2 combines with J gene TRBJ1-1; D uncertain. The sequences come from peripheral blood mononuclear cells (PBMCs), collected at new diagnosis, from a patient treated with antithyroid drugs. The CDR3 sequence: CASSHGWGANTEAFF. CDR3 bases: TGTGCCAGCAGCCATGGCTGGGGAGCAAACACTGAAGCTTTCTTT.